This T cell receptor (beta chain) was obtained from a study of cytomegalovirus exposure and HLA in healthy donors. The PCR used 60 Vbeta and 13 Jbeta primers. Assay used: immunoSEQ multiplex PCR; TCRdb lists only in-frame clones, some missing. The sample has 70,000 to 100,000 clones, 80% seen once. This clone came up once. Its specificity is unknown. Regarding the study as a whole: In vitro testing confirmed a few CMV-associated chains as specific for CMV antigens. Sequencing likely generated an artifact that appeared as a cluster of highly shared sequence variants.

The material sequenced was PBMCs. This clonotype was sampled from a man aged 50-59 years in good health and CMV-seropositive.

The CDR3: CSALLNEQFF. CDR3 DNA: TGCAGTGCACTACTCAATGAGCAGTTCTTC. V usage is TRBV20-1 and J usage is TRBJ2-1; D not certain. This CDR3 has 10 amino acids. CDR1 and CDR2 from the germline V gene are DFQATT and SNEGSKA (reference sequence). The V end lost 6 bases, the J end lost 6 bases, and 6 bases lay between the germline ends.